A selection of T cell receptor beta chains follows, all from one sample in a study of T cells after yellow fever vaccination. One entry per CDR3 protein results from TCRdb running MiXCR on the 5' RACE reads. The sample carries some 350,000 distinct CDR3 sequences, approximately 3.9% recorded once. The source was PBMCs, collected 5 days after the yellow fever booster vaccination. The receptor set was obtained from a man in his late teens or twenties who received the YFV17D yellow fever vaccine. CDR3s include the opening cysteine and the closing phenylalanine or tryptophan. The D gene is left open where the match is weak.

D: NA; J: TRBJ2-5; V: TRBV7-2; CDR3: CASSLVAGAGETQYF
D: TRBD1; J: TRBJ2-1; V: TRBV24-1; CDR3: CATSASRPRGQAEQFF
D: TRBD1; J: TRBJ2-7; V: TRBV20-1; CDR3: CSARSGQGQYF
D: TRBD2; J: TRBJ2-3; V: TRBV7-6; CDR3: CASSLGALAGGPGGTDTQYF
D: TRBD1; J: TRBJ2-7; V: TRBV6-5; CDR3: CASSPTRPGTGGYEQYF
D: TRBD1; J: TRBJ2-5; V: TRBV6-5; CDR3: CATGPHRGIVGQETQYF
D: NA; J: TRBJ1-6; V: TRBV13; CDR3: CASSFRRRTHNSPLHF
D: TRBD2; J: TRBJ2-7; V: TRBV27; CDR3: CASSRGTSGEREQYF
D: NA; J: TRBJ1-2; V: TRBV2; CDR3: CASGDSRDYGYTF
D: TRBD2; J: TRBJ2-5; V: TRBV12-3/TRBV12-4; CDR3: CASKIAGAGETQYF
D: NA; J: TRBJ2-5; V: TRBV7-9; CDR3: CASSRSWMETQYF
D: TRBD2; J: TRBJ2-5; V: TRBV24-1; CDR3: CATSDPAGTSPASETQYF
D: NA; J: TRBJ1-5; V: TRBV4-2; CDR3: CASRQEGGSSNQPQHF
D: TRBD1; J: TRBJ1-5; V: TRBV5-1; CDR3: CASSVTGADQPQHF
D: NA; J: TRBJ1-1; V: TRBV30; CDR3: CAWSMQVNTEAFF
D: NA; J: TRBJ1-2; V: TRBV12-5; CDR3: CASGGSSDGYTF
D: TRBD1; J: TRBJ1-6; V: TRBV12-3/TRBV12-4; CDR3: CASSLRGQGSISPLHF
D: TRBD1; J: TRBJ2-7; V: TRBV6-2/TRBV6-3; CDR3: CASRYLTGGYEQYF
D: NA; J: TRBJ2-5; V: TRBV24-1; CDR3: CATSESGVETQYF
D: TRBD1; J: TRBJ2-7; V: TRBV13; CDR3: CASSLGQGALYEQYF
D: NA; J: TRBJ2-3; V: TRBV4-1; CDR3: CASSQFGPTDTQYF
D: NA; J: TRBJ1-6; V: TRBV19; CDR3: CASSIQTQNSPLHF
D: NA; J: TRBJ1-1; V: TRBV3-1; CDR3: CASSQGERAFF
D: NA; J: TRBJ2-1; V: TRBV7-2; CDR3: CASSLRDNEQFF
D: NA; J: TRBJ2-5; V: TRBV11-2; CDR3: CASSPEDGETQYF
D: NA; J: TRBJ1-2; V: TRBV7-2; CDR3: CASSLSGRDYGYTF
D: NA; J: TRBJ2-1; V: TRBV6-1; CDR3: CASSYIDEQFF
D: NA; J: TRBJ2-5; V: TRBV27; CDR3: CASSLSLSAGAQETQYF
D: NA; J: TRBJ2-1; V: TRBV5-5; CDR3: CASSTRAQVDEQFF
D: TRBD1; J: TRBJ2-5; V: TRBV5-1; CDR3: CASSPGQAGYQETQYF
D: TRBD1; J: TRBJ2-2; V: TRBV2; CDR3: CASSPRDRGQLTGELFF
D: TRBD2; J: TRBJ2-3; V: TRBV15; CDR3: CATSRSGGDQDTQYF
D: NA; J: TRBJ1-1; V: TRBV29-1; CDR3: CSVGDTYGEAFF
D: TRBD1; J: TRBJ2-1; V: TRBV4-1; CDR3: CASSQIGQVLF
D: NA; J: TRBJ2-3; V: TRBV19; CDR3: CASRPLVRGTDTQYF
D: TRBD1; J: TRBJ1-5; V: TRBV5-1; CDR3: CASRQGPYSNQPQHF
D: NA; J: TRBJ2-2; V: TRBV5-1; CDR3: CASSFTSPIGELFF
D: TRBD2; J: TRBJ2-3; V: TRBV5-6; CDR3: CASSFPVLGGVTDTQYF
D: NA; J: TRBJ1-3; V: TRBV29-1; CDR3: CSASPQGNTIYF
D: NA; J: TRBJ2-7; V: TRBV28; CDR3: CASSLYGGNSYEQYF
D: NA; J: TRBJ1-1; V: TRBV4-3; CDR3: CASSQDGRGTEAFF
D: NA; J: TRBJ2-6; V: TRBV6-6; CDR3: CASREVGSGANVLTF
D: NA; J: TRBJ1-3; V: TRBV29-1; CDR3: CSVEGAGGNTIYF
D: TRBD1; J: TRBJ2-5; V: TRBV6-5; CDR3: CASSSPGQGRHETQYF
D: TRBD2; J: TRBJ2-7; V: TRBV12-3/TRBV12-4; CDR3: CASSLAGGGSYEQYF
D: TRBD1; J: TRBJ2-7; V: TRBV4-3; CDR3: CASSPRTGGDYEQYF
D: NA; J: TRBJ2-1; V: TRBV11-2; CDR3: CASSEPGGRYNEQFF
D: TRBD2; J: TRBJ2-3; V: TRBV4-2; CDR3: CASSQEEGGGSDTQYF
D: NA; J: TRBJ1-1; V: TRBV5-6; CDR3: CASSLDRLAEAFF
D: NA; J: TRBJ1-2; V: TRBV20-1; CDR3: CSARARDRGYTF
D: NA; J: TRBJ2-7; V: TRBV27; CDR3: CASSPLLGVYEQYF
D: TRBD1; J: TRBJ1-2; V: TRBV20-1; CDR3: CSARTRSTGASNYGYTF
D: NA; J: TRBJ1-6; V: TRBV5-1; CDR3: CASSLAGVYSPLHF
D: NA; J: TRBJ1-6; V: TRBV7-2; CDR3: CASSLGQTRGSYNSPLHF
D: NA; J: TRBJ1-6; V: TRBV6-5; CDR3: CASSLRRRGSNSPLHF